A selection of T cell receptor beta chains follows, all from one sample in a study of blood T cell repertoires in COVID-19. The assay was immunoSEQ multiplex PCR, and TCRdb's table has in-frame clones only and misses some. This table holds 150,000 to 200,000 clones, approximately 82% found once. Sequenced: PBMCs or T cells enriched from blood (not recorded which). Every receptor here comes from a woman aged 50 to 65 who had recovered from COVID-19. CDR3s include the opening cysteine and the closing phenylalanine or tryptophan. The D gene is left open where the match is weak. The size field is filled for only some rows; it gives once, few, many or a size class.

cdr3_aa: CASSPAGGQETQYF; cdr3_nt: TGCGCCAGCAGCCCAGCGGGGGGACAAGAGACCCAGTACTTC; d_call: TRBD2; j_call: TRBJ2-5; v_call: TRBV5-1; clone_size: NA
cdr3_aa: CASSTSGSGVYEQYF; cdr3_nt: TGTGCCAGTAGTACTAGCGGGAGTGGGGTCTACGAGCAGTACTTC; d_call: TRBD2; j_call: TRBJ2-7; v_call: TRBV19; clone_size: NA
cdr3_aa: CASSVGQGRGYEQYF; cdr3_nt: TGTGCCAGCTCCGTCGGACAGGGGCGAGGCTACGAGCAGTACTTC; d_call: TRBD1; j_call: TRBJ2-7; v_call: TRBV18; clone_size: NA
cdr3_aa: CASSFVKNTEAFF; cdr3_nt: TGTGCCAGCAGTTTTGTTAAGAACACTGAAGCTTTCTTT; d_call: NA; j_call: TRBJ1-1; v_call: TRBV27; clone_size: few
cdr3_aa: CASSRDITDTQYF; cdr3_nt: TGTGCCAGCAGCAGGGACATCACAGATACGCAGTATTTT; d_call: NA; j_call: TRBJ2-3; v_call: TRBV11-2; clone_size: NA
cdr3_aa: CAWSVGTSAVSYEQYF; cdr3_nt: TGTGCCTGGAGTGTCGGAACTAGCGCAGTCTCCTACGAGCAGTACTTC; d_call: TRBD2; j_call: TRBJ2-7; v_call: TRBV30; clone_size: NA
cdr3_aa: CASGREASSYNEQFF; cdr3_nt: TGTGCCAGCGGGCGGGAGGCGAGCTCCTACAATGAGCAGTTCTTC; d_call: TRBD2; j_call: TRBJ2-1; v_call: TRBV13; clone_size: NA
cdr3_aa: CASSYQRGDLSGANVLTF; cdr3_nt: TGTGCCAGCAGTTACCAGCGGGGAGATCTCTCTGGGGCCAACGTCCTGACTTTC; d_call: TRBD2; j_call: TRBJ2-6; v_call: TRBV6-2/TRBV6-3; clone_size: NA
cdr3_aa: CASSQEQQSYGYTF; cdr3_nt: TGTGCCAGCAGCCAAGAACAACAGAGCTATGGCTACACCTTC; d_call: NA; j_call: TRBJ1-2; v_call: TRBV3-1/TRBV3-2; clone_size: once
cdr3_aa: CASSLTAGRNEQFF; cdr3_nt: TGTGCCAGCAGCTTAACAGCAGGGAGGAATGAGCAGTTCTTC; d_call: NA; j_call: TRBJ2-1; v_call: TRBV7-3; clone_size: few
cdr3_aa: CASSYKGQGGEQFF; cdr3_nt: TGTGCCAGCAGTTACAAAGGACAGGGCGGTGAGCAGTTCTTC; d_call: TRBD1; j_call: TRBJ2-1; v_call: TRBV6-5; clone_size: NA
cdr3_aa: CAGYRGMGNTEAFF; cdr3_nt: TGTGCCGGTTACCGAGGGATGGGGAACACTGAAGCTTTCTTT; d_call: NA; j_call: TRBJ1-1; v_call: TRBV27; clone_size: NA
cdr3_aa: CAITERGGNEQFF; cdr3_nt: TGTGCCATCACCGAGAGGGGGGGGAATGAGCAGTTCTTC; d_call: NA; j_call: TRBJ2-1; v_call: TRBV10-3; clone_size: NA
cdr3_aa: CASSPGANTEAFF; cdr3_nt: TGTGCCAGCTCTCCAGGGGCGAACACTGAAGCTTTCTTT; d_call: NA; j_call: TRBJ1-1; v_call: TRBV27; clone_size: few
cdr3_aa: CASSLASYNEQFF; cdr3_nt: TGTGCCAGCAGCTTAGCATCCTACAATGAGCAGTTCTTC; d_call: NA; j_call: TRBJ2-1; v_call: TRBV11-2; clone_size: NA
cdr3_aa: CASSRDRGSTSF; cdr3_nt: TGTGCCAGCAGCCGCGACAGGGGCTCTACTTCCTTC; d_call: TRBD1; j_call: TRBJ1-2; v_call: TRBV3-1/TRBV3-2; clone_size: NA
cdr3_aa: CASSGGTNYGYTF; cdr3_nt: TGTGCCAGCAGTGGCGGGACCAACTATGGCTACACCTTC; d_call: NA; j_call: TRBJ1-2; v_call: TRBV2; clone_size: NA
cdr3_aa: CASSSRAYEQYF; cdr3_nt: TGTGCCAGTAGTTCTCGGGCCTACGAGCAGTACTTC; d_call: NA; j_call: TRBJ2-7; v_call: TRBV19; clone_size: few
cdr3_aa: CASSFAGTVQETQYF; cdr3_nt: TGTGCCAGCAGTTTCGCCGGGACAGTCCAAGAGACCCAGTACTTC; d_call: TRBD1; j_call: TRBJ2-5; v_call: TRBV27; clone_size: NA